Listed below are T cell receptor beta chains from one sample, sequenced in a study of long-term antiretroviral therapy in people with HIV. TCRdb keeps only in-frame clones here, not all; method: immunoSEQ multiplex PCR. The sample yields about 20,000 clones, about nine tenths seen once. The source was unsorted PBMCs, collected 1.8 years before starting antiretroviral therapy. The receptors derive from a woman aged 25 to 39 with HIV. Each CDR3 is given with its conserved first and last residue. A D gene is named only where the DNA matches it firmly. Size is stated for part of the rows, as once, few or many counts, or as a class when the clone is expanded.

length	D	V	J	size	DNA	CDR3
16	NA	TRBV4-2	TRBJ1-2	NA	TGTGCCAGCAGCCAAGAATCGGCAGGGGTTAACTATGGCTACACCTTC	CASSQESAGVNYGYTF
11	NA	TRBV30	TRBJ2-7	once	TGTGCCTGGGGAAGCTCCTACGAGCAGTACTTC	CAWGSSYEQYF
13	TRBD1	TRBV14	TRBJ1-1	NA	TGTGCCAGCAGCCACAGGGGGCGGATTGAAGCTTTCTTT	CASSHRGRIEAFF
15	TRBD1	TRBV27	TRBJ1-6	NA	TGTGCCAGCTATAAGGGACAGGGGGGCTCTTCACCCCTCCACTTT	CASYKGQGGSSPLHF
17	NA	TRBV30	TRBJ1-2	NA	TGTGCCTCCCCTCCCGGCGACGCCTCAGGGGAGACGGTTGGCTACACCTTC	CASPPGDASGETVGYTF
15	TRBD1	TRBV6-6	TRBJ1-2	NA	TGTGCCAGCAGTTCATTTCAGGGGGGCGGCTATGGCTACACCTTC	CASSSFQGGGYGYTF
15	NA	TRBV10-2	TRBJ1-1	NA	TGCGCCAGCAGTCCTACGGGCTCTTTGAACACTGAAGCTTTCTTT	CASSPTGSLNTEAFF
15	TRBD1	TRBV11-2	TRBJ1-4	NA	TGTGCCAGCAGCTTAGATCAGGGGGCGCGGGTCCCTCTGTTTTTT	CASSLDQGARVPLFF
17	TRBD1	TRBV5-8	TRBJ1-6	NA	TGTGCCAGCAGCCTACAAATGACAGGGGGAATTAGTTCACCCCTCCACTTT	CASSLQMTGGISSPLHF
14	TRBD1	TRBV5-8	TRBJ1-1	NA	TGTGCCAGCAGCTTGGCCGACAGGGGCGGTCGAGCTTTCTTT	CASSLADRGGRAFF
12	NA	TRBV18	TRBJ1-1	NA	TGTGCCAGCTCACCCGAGGGGACTGAAGCTTTCTTT	CASSPEGTEAFF
12	TRBD1	TRBV13	TRBJ2-7	NA	TGTGCCAGCAGCCTGGGACAGGGAGAGCAGTACTTC	CASSLGQGEQYF
16	TRBD1	TRBV5-1	TRBJ1-2	NA	TGCGCCAGCAGCCTTCTGGGACAGGGAGCTAACTATGGCTACACCTTC	CASSLLGQGANYGYTF
15	TRBD2	TRBV4-2	TRBJ2-1	NA	TGTGCCAGCAGCATAAGCGGGGGGGGTTACAATGAGCAGTTCTTC	CASSISGGGYNEQFF
11	NA	TRBV6-1	TRBJ2-2	NA	TGTGCCAGCAGTGACCCTGCGGAGCTGTTTTTT	CASSDPAELFF
12	NA	TRBV10-2	TRBJ1-2	NA	TGCGCCAGCAGTGAGTCGACCTTGGGCTACACCTTC	CASSESTLGYTF
16	NA	TRBV7-6	TRBJ2-3	NA	TGTGCCAGCAGCTTAGCGTATGGACAGAGCACAGATACGCAGTATTTT	CASSLAYGQSTDTQYF
12	NA	TRBV29-1	TRBJ1-1	NA	TGCAGCGTTGGGAGAGGGAACACTGAAGCTTTCTTT	CSVGRGNTEAFF
14	NA	TRBV7-9	TRBJ2-1	NA	TGTGCCAGCAGCTTACTGGAGGAAGGGGATGAGCAGTTCTTC	CASSLLEEGDEQFF
14	NA	TRBV5-5	TRBJ2-7	NA	TGTGCCAGCAGCCTCCCACAGGGATCCTACGAGCAGTACTTC	CASSLPQGSYEQYF
13	NA	TRBV10-2	TRBJ1-1	NA	TGCGCCAGCAGCCGGGACGGGAACACTGAAGCTTTCTTT	CASSRDGNTEAFF
15	TRBD1	TRBV5-6	TRBJ1-4	NA	TGTGCCAGCAGCGGGCGGACAGGGTTTAATGAAAAACTGTTTTTT	CASSGRTGFNEKLFF
14	NA	TRBV5-1	TRBJ1-6	few	TGCGCCAGCAGATCCGGGACCCGTTTTAGACCCCTCCACTTT	CASRSGTRFRPLHF
16	NA	TRBV5-5	TRBJ1-1	NA	TGTGCCAGCAGCTTGGGTACAGGGTTGGTGAACACTGAAGCTTTCTTT	CASSLGTGLVNTEAFF
14	TRBD1	TRBV5-1	TRBJ2-5	NA	TGCGCCAGCAGCTCCCGACAGGGGGCTGAGACCCAGTACTTC	CASSSRQGAETQYF
14	TRBD1	TRBV6-5	TRBJ1-2	NA	TGTGCCAGCAGTTTCGGGACAGGGGGGTATGGCTACACCTTC	CASSFGTGGYGYTF
17	TRBD2	TRBV5-1	TRBJ2-5	NA	TGCGCCAGCAGCTTGGGGTCGACTAGTCGCGGGGAGGGGACCCAGTACTTC	CASSLGSTSRGEGTQYF